The source of this T cell receptor beta chain is a study of PD-L1 blockade in urothelial cancer. Looking at the study overall: Patients commenced intravenous atezolizumab, 1,200 mg every 3 weeks, around 2014. Males with urothelial cancer arising in the bladder constituted most of the 29 patients.

Notes on the study in general: Lower than median blood TCR clonality before treatment predicted better survival.

Stated time point: pretreatment peripheral blood. Comment on this clone: What it binds is not known.

The CDR3 loop spans 14 amino acids. J lost 5 bases, V lost 5 bases, and 8 bases had no gene match. Germline lookup yields CDR1 SGDLS and CDR2 YYNGEE. A spike-in of synthetic TCR analog templates was added to each PCR. Profiling relied on immunoSEQ multiplex PCR, and the TCRdb table lists in-frame clones only, not all of them. The sample contains tens of thousands of clones, 84% of which appear only once. Sequenced here: PBMCs, sampled around atezolizumab (anti-PD-L1) treatment. The chain is built from TRBV9 and TRBJ2-3, with TRBD1 identical over 7 bases. This receptor was taken from a man aged 55 to 69 with urothelial cancer. Here the CDR3 reads CASRPPGGEDTQYF. Here the CDR3 DNA reads TGTGCCAGCAGGCCCCCAGGGGGAGAAGATACGCAGTATTTT.